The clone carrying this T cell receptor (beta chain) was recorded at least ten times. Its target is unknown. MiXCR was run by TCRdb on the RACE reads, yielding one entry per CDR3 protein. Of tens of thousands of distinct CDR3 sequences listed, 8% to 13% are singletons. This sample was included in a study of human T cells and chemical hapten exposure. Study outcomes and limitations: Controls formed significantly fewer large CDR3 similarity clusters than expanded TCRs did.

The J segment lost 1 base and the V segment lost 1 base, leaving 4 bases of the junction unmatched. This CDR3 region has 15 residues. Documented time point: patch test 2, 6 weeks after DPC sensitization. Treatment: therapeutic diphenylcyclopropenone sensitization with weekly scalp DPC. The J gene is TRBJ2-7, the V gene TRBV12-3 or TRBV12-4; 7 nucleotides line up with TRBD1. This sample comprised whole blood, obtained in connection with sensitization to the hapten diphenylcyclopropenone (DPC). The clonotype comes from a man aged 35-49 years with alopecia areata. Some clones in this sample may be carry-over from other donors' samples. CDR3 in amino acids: CASSLVRTGSYEQYF. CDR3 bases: TGTGCCAGCAGTTTAGTTAGGACAGGATCCTACGAGCAGTACTTC.